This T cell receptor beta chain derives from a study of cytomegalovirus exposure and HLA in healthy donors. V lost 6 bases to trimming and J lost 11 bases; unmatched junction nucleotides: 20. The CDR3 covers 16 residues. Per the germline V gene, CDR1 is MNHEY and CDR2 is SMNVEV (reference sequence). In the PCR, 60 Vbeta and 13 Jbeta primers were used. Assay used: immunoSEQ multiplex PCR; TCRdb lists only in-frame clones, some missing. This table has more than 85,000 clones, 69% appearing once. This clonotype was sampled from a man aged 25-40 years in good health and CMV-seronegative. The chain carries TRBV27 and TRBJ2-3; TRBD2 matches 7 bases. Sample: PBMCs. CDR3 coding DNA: TGTGCCAGCAGACCGGGAGGAAGTGCAGGTAGTGCTGAGCAGTATTTT. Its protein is CASRPGGSAGSAEQYF.